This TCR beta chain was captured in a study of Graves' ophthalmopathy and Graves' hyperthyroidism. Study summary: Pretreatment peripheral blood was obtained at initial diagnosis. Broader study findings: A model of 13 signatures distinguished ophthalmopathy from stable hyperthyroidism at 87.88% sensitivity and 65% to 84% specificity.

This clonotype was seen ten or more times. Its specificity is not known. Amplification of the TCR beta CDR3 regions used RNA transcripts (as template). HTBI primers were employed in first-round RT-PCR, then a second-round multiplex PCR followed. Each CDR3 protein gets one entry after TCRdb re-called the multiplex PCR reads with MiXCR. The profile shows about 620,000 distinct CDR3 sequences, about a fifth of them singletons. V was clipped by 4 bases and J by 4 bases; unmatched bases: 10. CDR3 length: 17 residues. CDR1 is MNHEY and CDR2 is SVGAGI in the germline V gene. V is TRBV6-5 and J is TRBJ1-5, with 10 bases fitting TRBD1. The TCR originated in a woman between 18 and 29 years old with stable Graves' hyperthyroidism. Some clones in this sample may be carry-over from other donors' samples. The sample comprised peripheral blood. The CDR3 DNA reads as TGTGCCAGCAGTTCCGCCTACGGGACAGGGGAGAATCAGCCCCAGCATTTT. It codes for CASSSAYGTGENQPQHF.